This T cell receptor (beta chain) originates from a study of OX40 agonist ivuxolimab in advanced cancers. General notes on the study: Ivuxolimab was a fully human IgG2 agonistic monoclonal antibody targeting the costimulatory receptor OX40 (CD134). Intravenous ivuxolimab was administered to patients every 2 weeks at six dose levels: 0.01, 0.1, 0.3, 1.5, 3 and 10 mg/kg. Among the roughly 52 dose-escalation patients, about 20 had hepatocellular carcinoma, about 15 melanoma, 9 renal cell carcinoma and 9 head and neck cancer. In the dose-escalation cohort, 70% to 85% of patients were male, and the mean age was approximately 60 years, with a range of about 23 to 90. Patients were allowed to have had prior anti-PD-1, anti-PD-L1 or anti-CTLA-4 therapy, and approximately 40% of the dose-escalation patients had previously received checkpoint inhibitors. Partial responses occurred in three dose-escalation patients, of whom one had hepatocellular carcinoma and two had cutaneous melanoma. The point of sequencing TCRbeta in the periphery was to test whether ivuxolimab changed TCR sequence diversity and drove clonal T-cell expansion. The monotherapy dose-escalation portion (N of about 57 patients) of the phase I ivuxolimab trial is reported in the paper. What the research found in general, with its limitations: After ivuxolimab, CD8+ T cells had more expanded clones than CD4+ T cells on average. Low levels of normalized T-cell clonal expansion were also seen in some patients who did not respond. Partial responders in the 0.1-3.0 mg/kg groups had among the lowest normalized peripheral clonal expansion, especially among CD8+ T cells. At doses from 0.1 to 3.0 mg/kg, clonal expansion was seen in both CD4+ and CD8+ blood T cells between baseline and week 6. The antigen specificity of the peripheral T cells that underwent clonal expansion was not determined.

In regard to this clone: This clone's antigen is unknown. Base qualities were left out, and no much larger clone turns up one base away.

For sequencing of the TCRbeta CDR3 region, genomic DNA was extracted from the sorted cells. TCRbeta CDR3 regions were sequenced using the immunoSEQ Assay. Held by TCRdb, this immuneACCESS table contains in-frame sequences only and omits some clones. Under half of the omission traces to an unresolved V gene where checked; the cause of the rest is unknown. The sample table shows about 40,000 clones, and more than 70% are seen once. Of the sample, under 15% is held by the ten largest clones. Looking up the germline V gene yields CDR1 MDHEN and CDR2 SYDVKM. The V end loses 2 bases and the J end loses 4 bases, and a stretch of 15 bases separates them. Taken from cysteine to phenylalanine, the CDR3 has 16 residues. The CDR3 DNA has 48 bases and is translated from base 1. Patients with a history of autoimmune disease or receiving systemic immunosuppression were excluded from the trial. Peripheral blood for TCR sequencing was collected from all dose cohorts at baseline, on cycle 4 day 1, and on cycle 7 day 1. The samples were taken from a phase I, first-in-human, multicenter, open-label dose-escalation trial of ivuxolimab. The trial enrolled adults with locally advanced or metastatic head and neck squamous cell, hepatocellular, melanoma or renal cell carcinoma. Before TCR sequencing, CD4+ T cells and CD8+ T cells from peripheral blood were sorted into separate populations.

Sequenced here: CD4+ or CD8+ T cells sorted from blood, sampled in a trial of the OX40 agonist ivuxolimab. The origin of this receptor is an adult with an advanced solid tumor such as melanoma, head and neck, liver or kidney cancer. The chain was built from TRBV28 and TRBJ2-1, with the identity of the D gene unclear. The CDR3 region reads CASSLGPKPPYNEQFF. In nucleotides, the sequence is TGTGCCAGCAGTTTAGGTCCGAAACCCCCTTACAATGAGCAGTTCTTC.